Included here is one T cell receptor beta chain sequence, with context. The antigen remains undetermined. The sample originates from a study of CD8+ T cells in alopecia areata. Looking at the study overall: Those patients who were treated received oral tofacitinib, which was given at 5 to 10 mg twice daily for moderate-to-severe alopecia areata. The authors scored treated patients' severity by affected scalp percentage. General study points: Many expanded lesional clones persisted in scalp and blood during tofacitinib. Lesional scalp, especially alopecia totalis/universalis, showed higher clonality than normal scalp.

In each case, RNA was isolated and then reverse transcribed into cDNA as the sequencing template. This table comes from immunoSEQ multiplex PCR, and its TCRdb copy is limited to in-frame clones, with some not included. This table has some 99,000 clones, about 64% appearing once. Treatment in this sample: oral pan-JAK inhibitor, 5-10 mg twice daily. Specimen: CD8+ T cells sorted from blood, collected at week 4, from a patient treated with tofacitinib. The receptor was derived from a human donor with alopecia areata.

The CDR3 here is CASTDRGAWDSPLHF. CDR3 in DNA: TGTGCCAGCACCGACAGGGGTGCGTGGGATTCACCCCTCCACTTT. The gene calls are TRBV5-6 and TRBJ1-6; 8 bases align to TRBD1. This CDR3 is built from 15 residues. V gave up 6 bases and J gave up 8 bases; unmatched junction bases: 10. Germline CDR1 and CDR2: SGHDT and YYEEEE.